This TCR beta chain is from a study of shared clonotypes between healthy human individuals (dated by TCRdb to the early 2020s). In the study overall: The cohort comprised a couple of women and a few men aged 18 to 49 years. Per donor, three plates each were used for CD4 naive and CD4 memory, two for CD8 naive, and one for CD8 memory. To estimate repertoire size and how much clonotypes are shared between individuals, the study performed deep sequencing of blood TCR repertoires from 4 to 6 healthy adults. To increase sequencing depth and limit assay-specific biases, different laboratories used diverse techniques to prepare libraries and sequence TCR repertoires. Per donor, leukapheresis produced somewhere between about 0.8 and 9 billion PBMCs.

Remarks on this clone: It lacks a known antigen. One base away there is no much larger clone; base qualities are not given.

Using the deep immunoSEQ assay, TCR CDR3 regions were amplified from genomic DNA by multiplex PCR. For each cell subset, the extracted genomic DNA was distributed evenly across all wells of several immunoSEQ 96-well plates, and each plate served as one replicate. For sorted subsets, roughly 200 ng of genomic DNA, equivalent to 30,000 or so T cell genomes, went into each replicate PCR. Purified libraries were measured with a Qubit 3.0 fluorometer, size-checked on a Bioanalyzer 2100, and measured again with the KAPA Library Quantification kit. Each immunoSEQ 96-well plate was sequenced on its own single-read 150-cycle Illumina NextSeq 550 flow cell. The study's processing was this. The immunoSEQ output contained only junctional sequences without quality scores, so filtering could not match that applied to full-length reads. Sequences were annotated with PyIR, a Python wrapper for IgBLAST v1.9, and V/J genes and CDR3 were assigned using IMGT germline references. Reads were filtered out if the reads had weak V/J assignments (E-value above 1e-6), no CDR3, stop codons, out-of-frame junctions, or ambiguous translated residues. V3J clonotypes were defined as sequences sharing an identical inferred V gene, J gene, and CDR3 amino acid sequence. Percentage overlap between repertoires was calculated by dividing the number of shared unique clonotypes by the size of the smaller repertoire. RTK rarefaction, the Chao1 estimator, and Recon v2.1 estimates of unobserved clonotypes were used to assess repertoire richness. For all TCRbeta clonotypes obtained by the gDNA method from a handful of donors, generation probabilities were computed with OLGA. TCRdb provides this immuneACCESS table in a form limited to in-frame rearrangements. Some clones are lacking; in checked studies, under half of them reflect an unresolved V gene, and why the rest are absent is not known. The V and J calls and clone size come from that table; D and trimming were worked out from the DNA. This sample is represented by under 2,500,000 clones; under 97% of them were singletons. The top ten clonotypes cover less than 0.15% of the sample.

The donors were healthy, HIV-negative adults with no recently reported acute infections or vaccinations. All donors were Caucasian adults living in Nashville, Tennessee, USA. CD4+ T cells were enriched by magnetic negative selection, after which naive cells were positively selected on CD45RA and the negative fraction was taken as the memory subset. Blood was collected by leukapheresis, and PBMCs were isolated by Ficoll-Histopaque density gradient centrifugation and then cryopreserved in liquid nitrogen vapor phase. Analytical flow cytometry was used to check the purity and quantity of every magnetically sorted T cell population. Each sorted fraction had its genomic DNA isolated and then quantified by UV absorbance on a Nanodrop 2000c. General study outcomes and caveats: Pairwise subsampling led to the expectation that sequencing depth would affect the degree of clonotype sharing among donors. Because the study included a small number of donors, the genetic and exposure-history diversity represented was limited. Naive subsets generally had larger estimated clonotype richness than memory subsets. Sharing across four donors was observed for around 4.8% of naive CD4, 3% to 4% of naive CD8, around 2.5% of memory CD4, and roughly 0.4% of memory CD8 clonotypes. Even with the large sequencing depth, rarefaction of the sorted-subset datasets indicated that sequencing was incomplete. Sampling was restricted to blood, and TCR repertoires in tissue are likely to differ from TCR repertoires in blood. Clonotypes shared by all four sorted-subset donors showed higher generation probabilities than non-shared clonotypes.

Per the germline V gene (reference sequence), LNHDA is the CDR1 and SQIVND is the CDR2. The CDR3 covers 15 residues, taking in both the cysteine and the phenylalanine. Of the read, only the CDR3 DNA is kept; its 45 bases are in frame from base 1. V loses 7 bases of germline sequence and J loses 2 bases, and the interval between the two ends is 14 bases. In this chain, TRBV19 is recombined with TRBJ2-2; TRBD1 is a possible D gene, resting on 5 matching bases. The receptor comes from a man younger than 35 in good health. Sequencing input: naive CD4+ T cells sorted from blood. In light of the paper, this sample's cell subset or site label describes: CD45RA+ positively selected. The CDR3 region has the sequence CASIPSDRNTGELFF. The nucleotide sequence reads as follows: TGTGCCAGTATCCCATCCGACAGAAACACCGGGGAGCTGTTTTTT.